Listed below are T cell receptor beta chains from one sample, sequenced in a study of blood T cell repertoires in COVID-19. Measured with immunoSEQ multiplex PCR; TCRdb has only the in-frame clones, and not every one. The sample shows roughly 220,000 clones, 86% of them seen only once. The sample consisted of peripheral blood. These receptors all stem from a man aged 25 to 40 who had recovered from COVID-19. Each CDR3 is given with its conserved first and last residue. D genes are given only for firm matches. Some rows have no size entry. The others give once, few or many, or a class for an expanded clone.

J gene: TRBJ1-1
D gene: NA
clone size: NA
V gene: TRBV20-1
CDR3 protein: CSARGSAEAFF
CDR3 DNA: TGCAGTGCTAGAGGGAGCGCTGAAGCTTTCTTT

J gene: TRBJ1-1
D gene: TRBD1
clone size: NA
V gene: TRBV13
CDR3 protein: CASSLGQGSEAFF
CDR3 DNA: TGTGCCAGCAGCTTAGGACAGGGGTCTGAAGCTTTCTTT

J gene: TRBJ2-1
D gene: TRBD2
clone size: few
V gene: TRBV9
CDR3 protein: CASSVGASGGNEQFF
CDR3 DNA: TGTGCCAGCAGCGTAGGGGCTAGCGGGGGCAATGAGCAGTTCTTC

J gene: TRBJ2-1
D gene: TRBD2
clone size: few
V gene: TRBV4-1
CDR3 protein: CASSGKAGEAHNEQFF
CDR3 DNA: TGCGCCAGCAGCGGTAAAGCGGGGGAGGCCCACAATGAGCAGTTCTTC

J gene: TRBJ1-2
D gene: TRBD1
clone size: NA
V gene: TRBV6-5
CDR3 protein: CASSYPGGYGYTF
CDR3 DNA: TGTGCCAGCAGTTACCCAGGGGGTTATGGCTACACCTTC

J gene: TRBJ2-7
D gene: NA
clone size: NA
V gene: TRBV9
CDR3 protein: CASSVGQDSRYEQYF
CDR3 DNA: TGTGCCAGCAGCGTCGGGCAGGACAGCCGCTACGAGCAGTACTTC

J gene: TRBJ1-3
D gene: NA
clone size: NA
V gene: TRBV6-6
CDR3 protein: CASRLSGRTSGNTIYF
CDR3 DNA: TGTGCCAGCAGGTTAAGCGGCAGGACGTCTGGAAACACCATATATTTT

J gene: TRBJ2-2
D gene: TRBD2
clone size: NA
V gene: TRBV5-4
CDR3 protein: CASSLAGLGRPGELFF
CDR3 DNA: TGTGCCAGCAGCTTGGCCGGACTAGGACGTCCCGGGGAGCTGTTTTTT

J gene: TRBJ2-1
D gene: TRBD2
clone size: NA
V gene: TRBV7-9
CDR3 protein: CASSFSGGDNEQFF
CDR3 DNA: TGTGCCAGCAGCTTTAGCGGGGGGGACAATGAGCAGTTCTTC

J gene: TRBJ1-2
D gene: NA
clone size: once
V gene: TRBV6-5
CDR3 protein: CASRAGTLFYGYTF
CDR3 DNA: TGTGCCAGCAGGGCCGGGACACTATTTTATGGCTACACCTTC

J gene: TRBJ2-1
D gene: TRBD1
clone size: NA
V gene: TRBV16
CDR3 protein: CASSHLTGTGNEQFF
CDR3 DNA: TGTGCCAGCAGCCATTTGACCGGGACAGGCAATGAGCAGTTCTTC

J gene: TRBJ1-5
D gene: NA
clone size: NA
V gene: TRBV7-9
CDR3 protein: CASSLDSWNQPQHF
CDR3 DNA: TGTGCCAGCAGCTTAGATAGCTGGAATCAGCCCCAGCATTTT

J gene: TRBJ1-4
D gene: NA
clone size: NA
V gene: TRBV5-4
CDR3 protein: CASSLSAASDEKLFF
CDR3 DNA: TGTGCCAGCAGCTTGTCGGCGGCTTCTGATGAAAAACTGTTTTTT

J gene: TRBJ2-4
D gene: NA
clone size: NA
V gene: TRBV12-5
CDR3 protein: CASATSNIQYF
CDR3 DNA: TGTGCTAGTGCCACATCAAACATTCAGTACTTC